These T cell receptor beta chains were read from a single sample in a study of T cell responses to AZD1222 COVID-19 vaccine. Sequencing used immunoSEQ multiplex PCR; TCRdb keeps in-frame clones, though not all of them. The sample lists some 160,000 clones, more than 85% occurring once. The sequences come from peripheral blood, collected on day 0 of AZD1222 vaccination. Receptors were obtained from an adult in good health. Each CDR3 is given with its conserved first and last residue. D genes are given only for firm matches. Clone size is stated in some rows and not others, as once, few, many or a class when expanded.

v_call	clone_size	d_call	j_call	cdr3_aa	cdr3_nt
TRBV7-2	NA	NA	TRBJ1-3	CASSLDGGPGNTIYF	TGTGCCAGCAGCTTAGACGGGGGGCCGGGAAACACCATATATTTT
TRBV3-1/TRBV3-2	NA	TRBD2	TRBJ2-2	CASSQEGRRGLAGSGELFF	TGTGCCAGCAGCCAAGAGGGCAGGAGGGGACTAGCGGGGTCCGGGGAGCTGTTTTTT
TRBV20-1	NA	NA	TRBJ1-2	CSAPRLYGYTF	TGCAGTGCTCCGAGGCTCTATGGCTACACCTTC
TRBV3-1/TRBV3-2	NA	NA	TRBJ1-3	CASSQDGGAGNTIYF	TGTGCCAGCAGCCAAGATGGGGGCGCTGGAAACACCATATATTTT
TRBV24-1	NA	NA	TRBJ1-2	CATSDSGYGYTF	TGTGCCACCAGTGATTCCGGTTATGGCTACACCTTC
TRBV6-1	once	NA	TRBJ2-7	CASSDYTYEQYF	TGTGCCAGCAGTGATTACACCTACGAGCAGTACTTC
TRBV24-1	NA	NA	TRBJ1-1	CATSGSDTRYTEAFF	TGTGCCACCAGTGGTTCAGACACGCGCTACACTGAAGCTTTCTTT
TRBV6-5	NA	NA	TRBJ1-2	CASRSRGYTF	TGTGCCAGCAGAAGTCGCGGCTACACCTTC
TRBV28	NA	TRBD2	TRBJ2-3	CASRKPGTRDTQYF	TGTGCCAGCAGAAAACCCGGGACTAGAGATACGCAGTATTTT
TRBV12-5	NA	NA	TRBJ1-5	CASGLFTNEPHTENQPQHF	TGTGCTAGTGGTTTGTTCACCAATGAACCTCACACAGAAAATCAGCCCCAGCATTTT
TRBV27	NA	NA	TRBJ1-6	CASTWMGTGNSPLHF	TGTGCCAGCACCTGGATGGGAACGGGGAATTCACCCCTCCACTTT
TRBV4-1	NA	NA	TRBJ1-3	CASSQLPFRVSGNTIYF	TGCGCCAGCAGCCAACTACCATTCAGGGTTTCTGGAAACACCATATATTTT
TRBV25-1	NA	TRBD1	TRBJ2-5	CASSADRARMGETQYF	TGTGCCAGCAGTGCCGACAGGGCCCGTATGGGAGAGACCCAGTACTTC
TRBV3-1/TRBV3-2	NA	NA	TRBJ2-7	CASSQAFGEQYF	TGTGCCAGCAGCCAAGCATTCGGCGAGCAGTACTTC
TRBV11-2	NA	TRBD1	TRBJ1-1	CASSLQGANTEAFF	TGTGCCAGCAGCTTACAGGGGGCGAACACTGAAGCTTTCTTT
TRBV7-2	NA	TRBD1	TRBJ1-2	CASSLRQGASLTSYGYTF	TGTGCCAGCAGCCTACGACAGGGAGCGTCACTTACCTCCTATGGCTACACCTTC
TRBV29-1	NA	NA	TRBJ1-2	CSVEYNYGYTF	TGCAGCGTTGAATACAACTATGGCTACACCTTC
TRBV5-1	once	NA	TRBJ2-2	CASSLLQTNTGELFF	TGCGCCAGCAGCTTGTTACAGACGAACACCGGGGAGCTGTTTTTT
TRBV28	NA	NA	TRBJ1-6	CASSLGGHNSPLHF	TGTGCCAGCAGTTTAGGAGGGCACAATTCACCCCTCCACTTT
TRBV7-2	NA	NA	TRBJ2-7	CASSPSLTSYEQYF	TGTGCCAGCAGCCCTAGCCTTACTTCTTACGAGCAGTACTTC
TRBV7-9	NA	NA	TRBJ1-2	CASSLAGFWDGYTF	TGTGCCAGCAGCTTAGCGGGTTTCTGGGATGGCTACACCTTC
TRBV4-2	NA	TRBD2	TRBJ2-2	CASSQEGPLLAGFDTGELFF	TGTGCCAGCAGCCAAGAAGGCCCCCTACTAGCGGGGTTCGACACCGGGGAGCTGTTTTTT
TRBV11-3	few	NA	TRBJ1-2	CASSVQGLDGYTF	TGTGCCAGCAGCGTACAGGGTCTAGATGGCTACACCTTC
TRBV4-2	NA	TRBD1	TRBJ1-4	CASSQRGGGVGEKLFF	TGTGCCAGCAGCCAGCGGGGAGGGGGCGTGGGTGAAAAACTGTTTTTT
TRBV2	NA	NA	TRBJ1-2	CASSEQGWDYTF	TGTGCCAGCAGTGAACAGGGGTGGGACTACACCTTC
TRBV15	NA	NA	TRBJ2-2	CATSRGGPTGELFF	TGTGCCACCAGCAGAGGGGGGCCCACCGGGGAGCTGTTTTTT
TRBV7-3	NA	NA	TRBJ2-6	CASSFSGANVLTF	TGTGCCAGCAGCTTCTCTGGGGCCAACGTCCTGACTTTC